Sequencing of this T cell receptor (beta chain) was carried out in a study of technical replicates of blood from several donors. Germline lookup yields CDR1 SGHVS and CDR2 FNYEAQ. This CDR3 contains 15 residues. Trimming left V 0 bases short and J 5 bases short, with 11 bases between. Profiled with immunoSEQ multiplex PCR; TCRdb holds only in-frame clones, not every one. The sample lists about 70,000 clones, almost 98% occurring once. The V and J genes are TRBV7-6 and TRBJ2-1; possible D gene TRBD2, 6 bases. This clonotype was obtained from a human donor in good health. The specimen was T cells isolated from PBMCs. The CDR3 loop is CASSLAGEEDNEQFF. As DNA, the CDR3 is TGTGCCAGCAGCTTAGCGGGGGAGGAGGACAATGAGCAGTTCTTC.